This is a list of T cell receptor beta chains from one sample in a study of blood T cell repertoires in COVID-19. Produced via immunoSEQ multiplex PCR; TCRdb's table is partial and in-frame only. The sample carries under 80,000 clones, around 87% recorded once. Sequenced: peripheral blood. All receptors come from a man aged 70 or older with acute or convalescent COVID-19. The CDR3 runs from the conserved cysteine through the conserved F or W. The order of the fields is CDR3 DNA, CDR3 protein, D gene, clone size, J gene, V gene. A D gene is named only where the DNA matches it firmly. Some rows mark clone size as missing; the rest say once, few, many or name a class of expanded clone.

CDR3nt: TGTGCCACCAGTGATTTTTTCGCTCCGTCCCGGGACAGGGGGTGGATGGGGGATGGCTACACCTTC; CDR3aa: CATSDFFAPSRDRGWMGDGYTF; d_gene: TRBD1; abundance: NA; j_gene: TRBJ1-2; v_gene: TRBV24-1
CDR3nt: TGTGCCAGTAGTAGAAACAGGGGGGAGACCCAGTACTTC; CDR3aa: CASSRNRGETQYF; d_gene: TRBD1; abundance: NA; j_gene: TRBJ2-5; v_gene: TRBV19
CDR3nt: TGCAGACCCTCCGGTTATGGCTACACCTTC; CDR3aa: CRPSGYGYTF; d_gene: NA; abundance: NA; j_gene: TRBJ1-2; v_gene: TRBV20-1
CDR3nt: TGTGCCAGCCCCCTGGGGACTAGCGGGATCGAACAAGAGACCCAGTACTTC; CDR3aa: CASPLGTSGIEQETQYF; d_gene: TRBD2; abundance: NA; j_gene: TRBJ2-5; v_gene: TRBV28
CDR3nt: TGCGCCAGCAGCTTGGGCTCGACAGGGGCCGCCAATGAGCAGTTCTTC; CDR3aa: CASSLGSTGAANEQFF; d_gene: TRBD1; abundance: NA; j_gene: TRBJ2-1; v_gene: TRBV5-1
CDR3nt: TGCAGTGCTAGTTCCGGGAGCGGCGAGACCCAGTACTTC; CDR3aa: CSASSGSGETQYF; d_gene: NA; abundance: NA; j_gene: TRBJ2-5; v_gene: TRBV20-1
CDR3nt: TGTGCCAGCCGGACTAGCGGAACCTACGAGCAGTACTTC; CDR3aa: CASRTSGTYEQYF; d_gene: TRBD2; abundance: once; j_gene: TRBJ2-7; v_gene: TRBV12-3/TRBV12-4
CDR3nt: TGCGCCAGCAGCTTGTTAGTAACCAACACTGAAGCTTTCTTT; CDR3aa: CASSLLVTNTEAFF; d_gene: NA; abundance: NA; j_gene: TRBJ1-1; v_gene: TRBV5-1
CDR3nt: TGTGCCAGCAGCCAAGGGCTGGCGGGAAGTGAGCAGTTCTTC; CDR3aa: CASSQGLAGSEQFF; d_gene: NA; abundance: NA; j_gene: TRBJ2-1; v_gene: TRBV3-1/TRBV3-2
CDR3nt: TGCGCCAGCAGCTTGCTTGCGGGGGATAATTACAATGAGCAGTTCTTC; CDR3aa: CASSLLAGDNYNEQFF; d_gene: TRBD2; abundance: NA; j_gene: TRBJ2-1; v_gene: TRBV5-1
CDR3nt: TGTGCCAGCAGTGACTACGCTAGCGGGTTGGGGAGCGGTACGCAGTATTTT; CDR3aa: CASSDYASGLGSGTQYF; d_gene: TRBD2; abundance: NA; j_gene: TRBJ2-3; v_gene: TRBV6-4
CDR3nt: TGTGCCAGCAACAGACTACGGTCCTACGAGCAGTACTTC; CDR3aa: CASNRLRSYEQYF; d_gene: NA; abundance: NA; j_gene: TRBJ2-7; v_gene: TRBV6-5
CDR3nt: TGCGCCAGCAGCTTGGTACAGCTCACGGGAGGAAACACCATATATTTT; CDR3aa: CASSLVQLTGGNTIYF; d_gene: NA; abundance: NA; j_gene: TRBJ1-3; v_gene: TRBV5-1
CDR3nt: TGTGCCAGCAGCCCGCAGGGGGGACATCAGCCCCAGCATTTT; CDR3aa: CASSPQGGHQPQHF; d_gene: TRBD1; abundance: once; j_gene: TRBJ1-5; v_gene: TRBV19
CDR3nt: TGTGCCAGCAGCCCCTATGGACAGGGGGCCGATGAGCAGTTCTTC; CDR3aa: CASSPYGQGADEQFF; d_gene: TRBD1; abundance: NA; j_gene: TRBJ2-1; v_gene: TRBV11-2
CDR3nt: TGTGCCAGCAGTTTTGGACTTATGGGAGATACGCAGTATTTT; CDR3aa: CASSFGLMGDTQYF; d_gene: NA; abundance: few; j_gene: TRBJ2-3; v_gene: TRBV28
CDR3nt: TGTGCCAGCAGAAGGGGGCCCGGGGAGCTGTTTTTT; CDR3aa: CASRRGPGELFF; d_gene: TRBD1; abundance: NA; j_gene: TRBJ2-2; v_gene: TRBV2
CDR3nt: TGCGCCAGCAGCCAAGATTTAGCGGGGGTAGCAGATACGCAGTATTTT; CDR3aa: CASSQDLAGVADTQYF; d_gene: TRBD2; abundance: few; j_gene: TRBJ2-3; v_gene: TRBV4-1
CDR3nt: TGTGCCAGCAGCTCGGGACAGGGAAGAACAGATACGCAGTATTTT; CDR3aa: CASSSGQGRTDTQYF; d_gene: TRBD1; abundance: once; j_gene: TRBJ2-3; v_gene: TRBV7-9
CDR3nt: TGTGCCAGCAGTTTTGGAACTAGTTGGGAGACCCAGTACTTC; CDR3aa: CASSFGTSWETQYF; d_gene: NA; abundance: NA; j_gene: TRBJ2-5; v_gene: TRBV6-2/TRBV6-3
CDR3nt: TGTGCCAGCAGCTCCCACGGACGGGAGGGCTACGAGCAGTACTTC; CDR3aa: CASSSHGREGYEQYF; d_gene: TRBD2; abundance: NA; j_gene: TRBJ2-7; v_gene: TRBV11-3
CDR3nt: TGCGCCAGCAGCTCCGACGGTCTTAGGGGCGATACGCAGTATTTT; CDR3aa: CASSSDGLRGDTQYF; d_gene: NA; abundance: NA; j_gene: TRBJ2-3; v_gene: TRBV5-1
CDR3nt: TGTGCCAGCAGTTGGGTGGCGGGGAAACTGTTTTTT; CDR3aa: CASSWVAGKLFF; d_gene: NA; abundance: few; j_gene: TRBJ1-4; v_gene: TRBV12-3/TRBV12-4
CDR3nt: TGTGCCAGCAGCTTCAGTACAGATACGCAGTATTTT; CDR3aa: CASSFSTDTQYF; d_gene: NA; abundance: NA; j_gene: TRBJ2-3; v_gene: TRBV11-2
CDR3nt: TGCAGCGTTGAATTCCGGAACATTCAGTACTTC; CDR3aa: CSVEFRNIQYF; d_gene: NA; abundance: NA; j_gene: TRBJ2-4; v_gene: TRBV29-1
CDR3nt: TGTGCCGGGGGGGGGCGTGGAGCGGACCTCTATGGCTACACCTTC; CDR3aa: CAGGGRGADLYGYTF; d_gene: NA; abundance: NA; j_gene: TRBJ1-2; v_gene: TRBV5-4
CDR3nt: TGTGCCAGCTCACCTTCCAGTGGCAATCAGCCCCAGCATTTT; CDR3aa: CASSPSSGNQPQHF; d_gene: NA; abundance: NA; j_gene: TRBJ1-5; v_gene: TRBV18
CDR3nt: TGTGCCAGCAGCGTAGGACTCTATAAGACCGGGGAGCTGTTTTTT; CDR3aa: CASSVGLYKTGELFF; d_gene: NA; abundance: NA; j_gene: TRBJ2-2; v_gene: TRBV9
CDR3nt: TGTGCCAGCTCACCACAGGCGGGGAACTATGGCTACACCTTC; CDR3aa: CASSPQAGNYGYTF; d_gene: NA; abundance: NA; j_gene: TRBJ1-2; v_gene: TRBV18
CDR3nt: TGTGCCAGCTCACAACAGGGGACCGAAAAACTGTTTTTT; CDR3aa: CASSQQGTEKLFF; d_gene: TRBD1; abundance: NA; j_gene: TRBJ1-4; v_gene: TRBV18
CDR3nt: TGTGCCAGCAGCACTCGACAGGGACTTCATGGCTACACCTTC; CDR3aa: CASSTRQGLHGYTF; d_gene: TRBD1; abundance: NA; j_gene: TRBJ1-2; v_gene: TRBV11-2
CDR3nt: TGTGCCAGTAGTGCAGGATTCGGGACAACGAGGAGTGGCTACACCTTC; CDR3aa: CASSAGFGTTRSGYTF; d_gene: NA; abundance: NA; j_gene: TRBJ1-2; v_gene: TRBV19
CDR3nt: TGCGCCAGCAGCCACGGACAGGGATCCTACGAGCAGTACTTC; CDR3aa: CASSHGQGSYEQYF; d_gene: TRBD1; abundance: once; j_gene: TRBJ2-7; v_gene: TRBV4-1
CDR3nt: TGTGCCAGCATGAGGACAGAAAATCAGCCCCAGCATTTT; CDR3aa: CASMRTENQPQHF; d_gene: NA; abundance: NA; j_gene: TRBJ1-5; v_gene: TRBV2
CDR3nt: TGTGCCAGCAGTCATCCAGCTGGAAACACCATATATTTT; CDR3aa: CASSHPAGNTIYF; d_gene: NA; abundance: NA; j_gene: TRBJ1-3; v_gene: TRBV6-5
CDR3nt: TGTGCCAGCAGCGTCGCTTTTTGGACTAGCGGGAACAATGAGCAGTTCTTC; CDR3aa: CASSVAFWTSGNNEQFF; d_gene: TRBD2; abundance: NA; j_gene: TRBJ2-1; v_gene: TRBV11-3